This T cell receptor beta chain originates from a study of regulatory T cells in long-lasting Graves disease. The TCR beta library used iRepertoire HTBI primers with Arm-PCR amplification of CDR3. In TCRdb, the multiplex PCR reads were re-called with MiXCR into one record per CDR3 protein. The sample holds some 240,000 distinct CDR3 sequences, roughly a fifth seen once. The sample holds many counts of this clonotype. The sample's time point: newly diagnosed GD, antithyroid drugs for less than 3 months. RNA isolated from PBMCs was used to make the TCR library. In germline, CDR1 is SGHTS, CDR2 YDEGEE. The CDR3 totals 17 residues. J lost 2 bases, V lost 1 base, and 7 bases had no gene match. These same records also appear under a second study, on T cells in Graves' hyperthyroidism and ophthalmopathy.

The input for sequencing was peripheral blood mononuclear cells (PBMCs), taken at new diagnosis, from a patient treated with antithyroid drugs. This chain links TRBV5-8 with TRBJ2-5, with 11 bases lining up with TRBD2. The TCR comes from a woman between 25 and 40 years old with Graves disease. Here the CDR3 DNA reads TGTGCCAGCAGCTTGATGGGGACTAGCGGACTGCAAGAGACCCAGTACTTC. This encodes CASSLMGTSGLQETQYF.